This T cell receptor beta chain was sequenced for a study of blood T cells in healthy people across ages. In the case of this clonotype: A junction end diverges from the germline sequence, so it may reflect a read error.

The CDR3 is made up of 15 amino acids. Per the germline V gene, CDR1 is MGHDK and CDR2 is SYGVNS. A sample-barcoded 5' primer and a J-beta primer mix were used in a second PCR of roughly 6 to 12 cycles. TCRdb fed the 5' RACE reads into MiXCR, producing one record per CDR3 protein. Here the sample spans almost 800,000 distinct CDR3 sequences, 55% to 70% being singletons. The sample taken for sequencing was blood. The receptor's source is a man younger than 40 in good health. The V call is TRBV25-1, the J call TRBJ2-7; D is uncertain. For the CDR3, the DNA is TGTGCCAACAGTGTAAAAGGACCCAAATCCTACGAGCAGTACTTC. As protein: CANSVKGPKSYEQYF.